The 31 T cell receptor beta chains presented below share a single source sample, sequenced in a study of cytomegalovirus exposure and HLA in healthy donors. The PCR made use of 60 Vbeta and 13 Jbeta primers. Only in-frame clones appear in the TCRdb table, and some are missing; sequencing was by immunoSEQ multiplex PCR. The sample lists 75,000 to 100,000 clones, approximately 70% occurring once. The material sequenced was PBMCs. The receptors come from a man in his fifties or sixties in good health and CMV-seronegative.

This clone has more than one count but fewer than ten. This sequence joins TRBV6-5 and TRBJ1-1, with 10 bases fitting TRBD1. Germline V gives CDR1 MNHEY, CDR2 SVGAGI. V trimming: 5 bases; J trimming: 11 bases; junction bases outside the gene matches: 8. The CDR3 spans 13 residues. This chain's CDR3 is CASSASGTGDAFF. The CDR3 DNA sequence: TGTGCCAGCAGTGCTTCTGGGACAGGGGACGCTTTCTTT.

The chain employs TRBV14 and TRBJ2-7; D gene uncertain. The CDR3 runs 14 residues. Per germline, CDR1 SGHDN and CDR2 FVKESK. V lost 4 bases and J 7 bases, leaving 17 bases between the germline ends. CDR3: CASSPLPQTGEQYF. The DNA for the CDR3 is TGTGCCAGCAGCCCCCTCCCGCAGACTGGGGAGCAGTACTTC.

There are a few counts of this clone. This chain uses TRBV6-5 with TRBJ1-6; D call uncertain. Looked up from germline, CDR1 is MNHEY and CDR2 is SVGAGI. The CDR3 has 14 amino acids. V lost 6 bases to trimming and J lost 2 bases, with 8 bases between them. The DNA for the CDR3 is TGTGCCAGCAGCTCCGGGGCCTATAATTCACCCCTCCACTTT. Translation gives CASSSGAYNSPLHF.

The chain is built from TRBV30 and TRBJ1-6, with 9 bases matching TRBD1. There are 13 residues in the CDR3. Germline CDR1 is GTSNPN and CDR2 is SVGIG (reference sequence). V trimming: 8 bases; J trimming: 4 bases; junction bases outside the gene matches: 3. The CDR3 reads CAGGTGYNSPLHF. The CDR3 region has the DNA TGTGCCGGCGGGACAGGGTATAATTCACCCCTCCACTTT.

The chain combines TRBV28 with TRBJ1-5, with TRBD1 as a possible D gene (6 bases). V was shortened by 7 bases and J by 9 bases, with 22 bases between the two germline ends. The germline gives CDR1 MDHEN, CDR2 SYDVKM. The length of the CDR3 is 15 residues. The CDR3 coding sequence is TGTGCCAGCACCCTCCCCTCAGGGGCCGGAGGGCCCCAGCATTTT. Protein: CASTLPSGAGGPQHF. The full variable domain, with the rest looked up from reference TRBV28 and TRBJ1-5, is DVKVTQSSRYLVKRTGEKVFLECVQDMDHENMFWYRQDPGLGLRLIYFSYDVKMKEKGDIPEGYSVSREKKERFSLILESASTNQTSMYLCASTLPSGAGGPQHFGDGTRLSIL.

This sequence joins TRBV28 and TRBJ2-5; 13 positions agree with TRBD2. Trimming cost V 6 bases and J 5 bases; bases outside gene matches: 6. The V gene's germline CDR1 is MDHEN and CDR2 SYDVKM. The CDR3 is 15 residues long. The CDR3 coding sequence is TGTGCCAGCAGCAAACTAGCGGGAGGGAGGGAGACCCAGTACTTC. Its translation is CASSKLAGGRETQYF.

The gene calls are TRBV19 and TRBJ1-2; 9 bases agree with TRBD1. In germline, CDR1 is LNHDA, CDR2 SQIVND (reference sequence). The junction had 5 bases not matched to a gene; V was cut back by 4 bases and J by 2 bases. The CDR3 extends over 15 amino acids. The CDR3 region has the DNA TGTGCCAGTAGTACCGGACAGGGGCGGAACTATGGCTACACCTTC. The encoded protein is CASSTGQGRNYGYTF.

The rearrangement links TRBV5-1 to TRBJ2-2, with TRBD2 identical over 13 bases. The CDR3 covers 16 residues. The germline V gene has CDR1 SGHRS and CDR2 YFSETQ. V shed 4 bases and J 5 bases; nucleotides not matched to a gene: 5. CDR3 sequence (DNA): TGCGCCAGCAGCACTAGCGGGAGGGCCGTAACCGGGGAGCTGTTTTTT. Its translation: CASSTSGRAVTGELFF.

V is TRBV19 and J is TRBJ2-3, with 10 bases aligning to TRBD1. The germline V gene has CDR1 LNHDA and CDR2 SQIVND (reference sequence). The CDR3 runs to 15 residues. J was trimmed by 0 bases and V by 4 bases; bases with no gene match: 1. Written as DNA, the CDR3 is TGTGCCAGTAGTAGGGACAGGGGAAGCACAGATACGCAGTATTTT. Translation: CASSRDRGSTDTQYF.

The genes are TRBV29-1 and TRBJ2-1, with TRBD2 identical over 9 bases. Germline trimming cut 6 bases from V and 12 bases from J; bases unmatched to any gene: 15. The CDR3 is 14 residues long. Germline-derived CDR1 and CDR2 are SQVTM and ANQGSEA. The CDR3 DNA sequence: TGCAGCGTGGAGCGGGGGGCCTCCCTACAAGGGCAGTTCTTC. Residues: CSVERGASLQGQFF.

The genes are TRBV15 and TRBJ2-1, with D perhaps matching TRBD2 (7 bases). CDR1 is LNHNV and CDR2 is YYDKDF in the germline V gene (reference sequence). Between the trimmed V and J ends, which lost 8 bases and 0 bases, there was a span of 14 bases. There are 15 residues in the CDR3. The CDR3 DNA reads TGTGCCACCCGTGGGGGGGCGAGCTCCTACAATGAGCAGTTCTTC. Translation: CATRGGASSYNEQFF.

V gene TRBV5-4 combines with J gene TRBJ2-2; D not certain. Germline-derived CDR1 and CDR2 are SGHNT and YYREEE (reference sequence). Trimming cost V 4 bases and J 2 bases, with 12 bases left between them. CDR3 length equals 15 residues. The CDR3 sequence: CASSPPPENTGELFF. The CDR3 nucleotides are TGTGCCAGCAGCCCCCCCCCAGAAAACACCGGGGAGCTGTTTTTT.

In nucleotides, the CDR3 is TGTGCCAGCAGTTTACAAGGACAGCCAGGTTGGGCTTTCTTT. This codes for CASSLQGQPGWAFF. This rearrangement joins TRBV6-6 to TRBJ1-1; D is possibly TRBD1 (6 bases). Germline V CDR1 and CDR2: MNHNY, SVGAGI (reference sequence). V gave up 4 bases and J gave up 11 bases, with 20 bases separating them. The CDR3 totals 14 residues.

J is TRBJ2-1 and V is TRBV28, with a tentative D call TRBD2 (5 bases). This CDR3 has 15 amino acids. Trimming took 6 bases from V and 4 from J, leaving 16 bases between them. Germline V gene data show CDR1 as MDHEN and CDR2 as SYDVKM. The CDR3 bases are TGTGCCAGCAGGAGAGGGTGGCAAGATTACAATGAGCAGTTCTTC. Its translation is CASRRGWQDYNEQFF.

This chain joins TRBV7-9 and TRBJ2-1; TRBD1 matches 8 bases. The CDR3 loop spans 12 amino acids. J was trimmed by 4 bases and V by 8 bases; bases with no gene match: 1. Germline V CDR1 and CDR2: SEHNR, FQNEAQ (reference sequence). As DNA, the CDR3 is TGTGCCAGCCGGGACAGGTACAATGAGCAGTTCTTC. It codes for CASRDRYNEQFF.

The J gene is TRBJ2-3, the V gene TRBV29-1, with D possibly being TRBD1 (6 bases). This CDR3 region has 15 residues. CDR1 SQVTM and CDR2 ANQGSEA come from the germline V gene. V was pared by 4 bases and J by 2 bases, with 16 bases between. The CDR3 region has the DNA TGCAGCGTTGCCCCTACAGGGCTATTCACAGATACGCAGTATTTT. Translation gives CSVAPTGLFTDTQYF.

This clone was counted a few times. The chain has TRBV15 and TRBJ2-1; 8 bases map to TRBD1. V lost 0 bases and J lost 9; bases outside the gene matches: 7. Germline CDR1 is LNHNV and CDR2 is YYDKDF (reference sequence). CDR3 size: 15 residues. The CDR3 DNA follows: TGTGCCACCAGCAGAGAGACAGGGGTGAGGCGTGAGCAGTTCTTC. It specifies CATSRETGVRREQFF.

The chain carries TRBV7-2 and TRBJ2-3; 8 nucleotides line up with TRBD2. V was clipped by 2 bases and J by 2 bases; unmatched bases: 3. Per germline, CDR1 SGHTA and CDR2 FQGNSA. This CDR3 has 15 residues. CDR3: CASSLTAGVTDTQYF. CDR3 DNA sequence: TGTGCCAGCAGCTTAACAGCGGGGGTCACAGATACGCAGTATTTT.

The V gene is TRBV7-2, the J gene TRBJ2-4, with unresolved D. Between the trimmed V and J ends, which lost 4 bases and 0 bases, there was a span of 7 bases. Germline assignment: CDR1 SGHTA and CDR2 FQGNSA. The CDR3 extends over 14 amino acids. The CDR3 region has the DNA TGTGCCAGCAGCTGGGCGCTAGCCAAAAACATTCAGTACTTC. Its translation is CASSWALAKNIQYF.

This clone has at least ten counts. The chain links TRBV6-5 to TRBJ1-4, with unresolved D. V lost 8 bases, J lost 5 bases, and 12 bases lay in between. The CDR3 runs to 13 residues. CDR1 is MNHEY and CDR2 is SVGAGI in the germline V gene. CDR3: CASSKRRNEKLFF. CDR3 nucleotide sequence: TGTGCCAGCTCAAAGAGGCGGAATGAAAAACTGTTTTTT.

This clone was seen a single time. The chain links TRBV19 to TRBJ2-7; TRBD2 matches 9 bases. Trimming at V came to 6 bases and at J to 2 bases, leaving 11 bases not matched to a gene. Germline assignment: CDR1 LNHDA and CDR2 SQIVND (reference sequence). The CDR3 is 16 amino acids. The CDR3 is CASRSRLADRPYEQYF. Written as DNA, the CDR3 is TGTGCCAGTAGGTCAAGACTAGCGGACCGACCCTACGAGCAGTACTTC.

This clone showed up just once. The rearrangement uses TRBV6-6 and TRBJ1-1; 9 bases line up with TRBD1. The CDR3 length is 15 residues. CDR1 and CDR2 from the germline V gene are MNHNY and SVGAGI (reference sequence). Trimming removed 0 bases from V and 3 bases from J; junction bases left unmatched: 2. The CDR3 sequence is CASSYSRTGDTEAFF. The CDR3 bases are TGTGCCAGCAGTTACTCCAGGACAGGGGACACTGAAGCTTTCTTT.

The DNA of the CDR3 is TGTGCCAGCAGTGAAGTGGCCGACAGGGTCTCTGGAAACACCATATATTTT. It yields the protein CASSEVADRVSGNTIYF. The chain uses TRBV6-1 and TRBJ1-3; 7 bases are a match to TRBD1. The V gene's germline CDR1 is MNHNS and CDR2 SASEGT. V gave up 1 base and J gave up 0 bases; unmatched junction bases: 6. This CDR3 comprises 17 residues.

The rearrangement joins TRBV2 to TRBJ1-1; D ambiguous. The CDR3 is 12 residues long. The germline gives CDR1 SNHLY, CDR2 FYNNEI. V lost 11 bases and J lost 4, with 14 bases in between. CDR3 in DNA: TGTGCCGGCCTCCGAGGAGGCACTGAAGCTTTCTTT. Its protein is CAGLRGGTEAFF.

J is TRBJ2-7 and V is TRBV5-1, with TRBD1 identical over 10 bases. This CDR3 spans 14 amino acids. The V and J ends lost 5 bases and 2 bases, in that order; junction bases with no gene match: 4. In germline, CDR1 is SGHRS, CDR2 YFSETQ. CDR3 nucleotide sequence: TGCGCCAGCAGACCCGGGACAGGGGCCTACGAGCAGTACTTC. Amino acid sequence: CASRPGTGAYEQYF.

This clone was seen only once. The chain is built from TRBV20-1 and TRBJ2-7; unclear D gene. Trimming cost V 6 bases and J 4 bases, with 10 bases left between them. CDR1 is DFQATT, CDR2 SNEGSKA, per germline (reference sequence). The CDR3 is made up of 11 amino acids. The CDR3 is CSAFSSYEQYF. The CDR3 nucleotides read TGCAGTGCCTTTAGCTCGTACGAGCAGTACTTC.

This sequence joins TRBV5-1 and TRBJ2-2, with 15 nucleotides matching TRBD2. The CDR3 spans 16 residues. The ends lost 3 bases at V and 6 bases at J; junction bases unmatched: 3. The V gene's germline CDR1 is SGHRS and CDR2 YFSETQ. In DNA form, the CDR3 reads TGCGCCAGCAGCTGGACTAGCGGGGGGGCGGCCGGGGAGCTGTTTTTT. This encodes CASSWTSGGAAGELFF.

As DNA, the CDR3 is TGTGCCAGCAGCTTGCTCAGGGGTTACGAGCAGTACTTC. Amino acid sequence: CASSLLRGYEQYF. The chain employs TRBV5-8 and TRBJ2-7; D is perhaps TRBD1 (6 bases). Trimming cost V 1 base and J 4 bases, with 9 bases left between them. Germline values: CDR1 SGHTS, CDR2 YDEGEE. The CDR3 is made up of 13 amino acids.

The rearrangement links TRBV5-4 to TRBJ1-1; possible D gene TRBD1, 5 bases. Trimming pared 0 bases from V and 5 bases from J, leaving 17 bases between. Germline CDR1 is SGHNT and CDR2 is YYREEE (reference sequence). The length of the CDR3 is 16 residues. CDR3 loop: CASSLGSGVGGTEAFF. The CDR3 nucleotides are TGTGCCAGCAGCTTGGGGTCGGGGGTTGGAGGAACTGAAGCTTTCTTT.

The V gene is TRBV5-1, the J gene TRBJ1-1; 7 nucleotides agree with TRBD1. V gave up 5 bases and J gave up 0 bases; unmatched junction bases: 4. Per the germline V gene, CDR1 is SGHRS and CDR2 is YFSETQ. CDR3 length: 14 residues. The CDR3 bases are TGCGCCAGCAGAGGGGGCACCCTGAACACTGAAGCTTTCTTT. Its translation is CASRGGTLNTEAFF. The full variable domain, in which reference TRBV5-1 and TRBJ1-1 provide the parts outside the CDR3, is KAGVTQTPRYLIKTRGQQVTLSCSPISGHRSVSWYQQTPGQGLQFLFEYFSETQRNKGNFPGRFSGRQFSNSRSEMNVSTLELGDSALYLCASRGGTLNTEAFFGQGTRLTVV.

V usage is TRBV14 and J usage is TRBJ1-1; D ambiguous. The germline gives CDR1 SGHDN, CDR2 FVKESK. V was cut by 0 bases and J by 1 base, with 12 bases left in between. The CDR3 extends over 16 amino acids. The chain's CDR3 is CASSQDFGNRNTEAFF. CDR3 nucleotides: TGTGCCAGCAGCCAAGACTTCGGGAACAGGAACACTGAAGCTTTCTTT.